One and the same sample provided the 7 T cell receptor beta chains below, sequenced in a study of T-cell reconstitution after alpha-beta-depleted transplantation in children. The TCRbeta library incorporated unique molecular identifiers. In TCRdb, the PCR reads were re-called with MiXCR into one record per CDR3 protein. The table records under 750,000 distinct CDR3 sequences, more than 20% of them present only once. Source: PBMCs, mostly from graft donor cells, taken 360 days after TCRalphabeta/CD19-depleted stem cell transplant. The receptors derive from a boy younger than two who had a stem cell transplant for acute myeloid leukemia, so the T cells may come from the graft donor.

This chain links TRBV20-1 with TRBJ1-5, with D uncertain. V shed 0 bases and J shed 2 bases, with 8 bases lying between them. Germline values: CDR1 DFQATT, CDR2 SNEGSKA (reference sequence). The CDR3 length is 14 residues. The CDR3 DNA reads TGCAGTGCTAGAGATCCCGTAGGCAATCAGCCCCAGCATTTT. This sequence encodes CSARDPVGNQPQHF.

In its sample, this clonotype was seen a few times. The gene calls are TRBV9 and TRBJ2-7; tentative D call: TRBD1 (6 bases). The CDR3 is made up of 14 amino acids. The V gene's germline CDR1 is SGDLS and CDR2 YYNGEE. Trimming took off 4 bases at V and 4 bases at J, with 15 bases between the two ends. This CDR3 reads CASSPRGRGYEQYF. The CDR3, as DNA: TGTGCCAGCAGCCCTCGGGGCAGGGGATACGAGCAGTACTTC.

A few counts support this clonotype. The chain links TRBV20-1 to TRBJ2-7; D not certain. Trimming cost V 0 bases and J 1 base, with 7 bases left between them. Germline V gives CDR1 DFQATT, CDR2 SNEGSKA (reference sequence). The CDR3 length is 13 residues. CDR3 bases: TGCAGTGCTAGAGAGGACGGATCCTACGAGCAGTACTTC. This encodes CSAREDGSYEQYF.

This clonotype was seen at least ten times. The J gene is TRBJ2-2, the V gene TRBV7-2; possibly TRBD1 or TRBD2 for D (5 bases each). CDR3 size: 14 residues. Germline V gives CDR1 SGHTA, CDR2 FQGNSA. Between the trimmed V and J ends, which lost 3 bases and 6 bases, there was a span of 11 bases. CDR3 amino acids: CASSLGPGPGELFF. CDR3 in DNA: TGTGCCAGCAGCTTGGGCCCGGGACCCGGGGAGCTGTTTTTT.

This sequence joins TRBV28 and TRBJ1-5; D is unclear. The CDR3 length is 13 residues. The germline CDR1 and CDR2 sequences are MDHEN and SYDVKM. Trimming took 6 bases from V and 7 from J, leaving 13 bases between them. This CDR3 is CASRSVGRQPQHF. For the CDR3, the DNA is TGTGCCAGCAGGTCGGTGGGGAGGCAGCCCCAGCATTTT.

The V call is TRBV12-3 or TRBV12-4, the J call TRBJ1-2; possible D gene TRBD1, 6 bases. V gave up 3 bases and J gave up 3 bases, with 17 bases separating them. CDR3 size: 16 residues. For the CDR3, the DNA is TGTGCCAGCAGTTTCCTGGGGACAATTGGGGACTATGGCTACACCTTC. As protein: CASSFLGTIGDYGYTF.

The V gene is TRBV5-1, the J gene TRBJ2-3; D gene uncertain. From germline, CDR1 is SGHRS and CDR2 YFSETQ. The V end lost 0 bases, the J end lost 2 bases, and 13 bases lay between the germline ends. CDR3 length: 16 amino acids. This chain's CDR3 is CASSLGPPTHTDTQYF. The CDR3 DNA sequence: TGCGCCAGCAGCTTGGGGCCCCCAACACACACAGATACGCAGTATTTT.